These 9 T cell receptor beta chains were all obtained from the same sample, sequenced in a study of blood T cell repertoires in COVID-19. Sequenced by immunoSEQ multiplex PCR; TCRdb stores in-frame clones only, minus some. Of about 120,000 clones listed, nearly 90% are singletons. Sample: peripheral blood. These receptors were obtained from an elderly woman with acute or convalescent COVID-19.

This clone showed up just a few times. This chain links TRBV18 with TRBJ1-5; perhaps TRBD1 as D (5 bases). This CDR3 region has 13 residues. Germline CDR1 reads KGHSH; CDR2 reads LQKENI. The V and J ends lost 3 bases and 6 bases respectively, with 9 bases between them. The CDR3: CASSPGGSQPQHF. The DNA of the CDR3 is TGTGCCAGCTCACCCGGGGGAAGTCAGCCCCAGCATTTT.

The genes are TRBV2 and TRBJ1-2, with 7 bases that match TRBD1. Trimming took 1 base from V and 8 from J; bases not matched to a gene: 1. Per germline, CDR1 SNHLY and CDR2 FYNNEI. This CDR3 spans 12 amino acids. CDR3 loop: CASSEDRGGYTF. CDR3 DNA sequence: TGTGCCAGCAGTGAAGACAGGGGCGGCTACACCTTC.

This clone was counted only a few times. The chain joins TRBV7-3 to TRBJ1-2; D is perhaps TRBD1 (5 bases). The V end was cut by 5 bases, the J end by 7 bases, with 14 bases between. Per the germline V gene, CDR1 is SGHTA and CDR2 is FQGTGA. This CDR3 comprises 13 residues. The CDR3 here is CASSHTVDSGYTF. CDR3 bases: TGTGCCAGCAGCCACACCGTTGACAGTGGCTACACCTTC.

The CDR3: CASNPRQGINQPQHF. DNA of the CDR3: TGTGCCAGTAATCCCCGACAGGGGATTAATCAGCCCCAGCATTTT. The chain couples TRBV19 to TRBJ1-5, with TRBD1 matching over 8 bases. CDR3 size: 15 residues. V was clipped by 7 bases and J by 4 bases; unmatched bases: 9. Per germline, CDR1 LNHDA and CDR2 SQIVND (reference sequence).

Note on this clone: The sample has other DNA sequences that encode this CDR3 too. For the CDR3, the DNA is TGTGCCAGTAGTAGTGGGACAGCTAGCAATCAGCCCCAGCATTTT. Protein product: CASSSGTASNQPQHF. J is TRBJ1-5 and V is TRBV19; 7 bases are a match to TRBD1. Germline lookup yields CDR1 LNHDA and CDR2 SQIVND (reference sequence). The CDR3 is 15 amino acids. V was clipped by 4 bases and J by 0 bases; unmatched bases: 3.

The chain carries TRBV2 and TRBJ2-3, with D hard to call. Trimming took off 7 bases at V and 4 bases at J, with 12 bases between the two ends. This CDR3 comprises 13 residues. In germline, CDR1 is SNHLY, CDR2 FYNNEI. The CDR3: CASNPRGPDTQYF. DNA for the CDR3: TGTGCCAGCAACCCCAGAGGCCCAGATACGCAGTATTTT.

This clone showed up just a few times. The CDR3 DNA is TGTGCCATAAGGACTAGCGGGGCAGATACGCAGTATTTT. It codes for CAIRTSGADTQYF. The V call is TRBV10-3, the J call TRBJ2-3; 12 bases align to TRBD2. This CDR3 has 13 amino acids. Germline V gives CDR1 ENHRY, CDR2 SYGVKD. J gave up 4 bases and V 9 bases, and 2 bases lay outside the gene matches.

The J gene is TRBJ2-3, the V gene TRBV5-1, with 9 bases fitting TRBD2. Germline loops: CDR1 SGHRS, CDR2 YFSETQ. Trimming removed 2 bases from V and 2 bases from J; junction bases left unmatched: 3. This CDR3 comprises 15 residues. Here the CDR3 reads CASSFTSGHTDTQYF. Written as DNA, the CDR3 is TGCGCCAGCAGCTTTACTAGCGGGCACACAGATACGCAGTATTTT.

Here the CDR3 reads CASSVGGSGPEEQFF. The CDR3 nucleotides read TGTGCCAGCAGCGTAGGAGGGAGCGGGCCCGAGGAGCAGTTCTTC. This chain connects TRBV9 to TRBJ2-1; maybe TRBD2 (6 bases). Deletions cut 0 bases from V and 10 bases from J, with 17 bases between. The germline gives CDR1 SGDLS, CDR2 YYNGEE. The CDR3 covers 15 residues.